These T cell receptor beta chains were read from a single sample in a study of blood T cell repertoires in COVID-19. The method was immunoSEQ multiplex PCR; TCRdb's version includes in-frame clones alone and lacks a portion of them. The data contain 70,000 to 95,000 clones, around 80% of them singletons. The sequencing input was peripheral blood. These receptors were taken from a woman aged 45-60 years with acute or convalescent COVID-19. The CDR3 runs from the conserved cysteine through the conserved F or W. A D gene is named only where the DNA matches it firmly. Rows may omit the clone size; those that give it use once, few, many or a size class.

cdr3_nt,cdr3_aa,j_call,cdr3_length,v_call,clone_size,d_call
TGTGCCAGCAGTCCCCAGCGGGGGGGCCTCGAGCAGTACTTC,CASSPQRGGLEQYF,TRBJ2-7,14,TRBV6-5,NA,TRBD2
TGTGCCAGCAGCTTAACTCCCGGGACAGTAAATTCACCCCTCCACTTT,CASSLTPGTVNSPLHF,TRBJ1-6,16,TRBV5-5,once,TRBD1
TGTGCCAGCCGGGAGGAAGTTCCAGATACGCAGTATTTT,CASREEVPDTQYF,TRBJ2-3,13,TRBV6-5,NA,TRBD2
TGTGCCAGCAGTAGGACAGGGGGCTCCTACAATGAGCAGTTCTTC,CASSRTGGSYNEQFF,TRBJ2-1,15,TRBV2,once,TRBD1
TGTGCCAGCAGCCGACAGCTCTCTGGGGCCAACGTCCTGACTTTC,CASSRQLSGANVLTF,TRBJ2-6,15,TRBV3-1/TRBV3-2,NA,NA
TGTGCCAGCAGCCAAGCGGAGGGCGCGGACACTGAAGCTTTCTTT,CASSQAEGADTEAFF,TRBJ1-1,15,TRBV4-2,NA,NA
TGTGCCTACCGTGACAGGGTTAGCAATTCACCCCTCCACTTT,CAYRDRVSNSPLHF,TRBJ1-6,14,TRBV30,NA,TRBD1
TGTGCCAGCAAGACCGTTCTGGGACTAGCGAACAATGAGCAGTTCTTC,CASKTVLGLANNEQFF,TRBJ2-1,16,TRBV28,NA,TRBD2
TGTGCCAGCAGACTAAGCAAGGCTAGCTACGAGCAGTACTTC,CASRLSKASYEQYF,TRBJ2-7,14,TRBV2,NA,NA
TGTGCCAGCAGCACCCGACAGGGTGTTGGCTACACCTTC,CASSTRQGVGYTF,TRBJ1-2,13,TRBV7-8,once,TRBD1
TGTGCCAGCTCACCCAAAGCCAGCGGAAGCACAGATACGCAGTATTTT,CASSPKASGSTDTQYF,TRBJ2-3,16,TRBV18,NA,NA
TGTGCCAGCAGCTTTAGCATCTCCTCTGGGGCCAACGTCCTGACTTTC,CASSFSISSGANVLTF,TRBJ2-6,16,TRBV7-9,NA,NA
TGTGCCAGTAGTATGGGGGGGCCCGGAAATCAGCCCCAGCATTTT,CASSMGGPGNQPQHF,TRBJ1-5,15,TRBV19,NA,NA
TGTGCCAGCAGCTTACGGCCCCCGGGGTCGAGGAATGAGCAGTTCTTC,CASSLRPPGSRNEQFF,TRBJ2-1,16,TRBV7-6,once,NA
TGTGCCAGCAGCTTAGTGGTTGGCGCCGGGGTTCAAAAACTGTTTTTT,CASSLVVGAGVQKLFF,TRBJ1-4,16,TRBV7-9,once,NA
TGTGCCAGCCGGGAGGGGGCATTCTCTGGGGCCAACGTCCTGACTTTC,CASREGAFSGANVLTF,TRBJ2-6,16,TRBV27,NA,NA
TGTGCCAGCAGCTTAGGGGGACTAGCGGGAGAAGATGGTGAGCAGTTCTTC,CASSLGGLAGEDGEQFF,TRBJ2-1,17,TRBV11-3,NA,TRBD2
TGCGCCAGCAGCTCGACAGGGTCAAATTCACCCCTCCACTTT,CASSSTGSNSPLHF,TRBJ1-6,14,TRBV5-1,once,TRBD1
TGTGCCAGCAGGGACAGGAACTTCTATGGCTACACCTTC,CASRDRNFYGYTF,TRBJ1-2,13,TRBV3-1/TRBV3-2,NA,TRBD1
TGTGCCAGCAGTTTCGCACAGGGGAAACGTTACGAGCAGTACTTC,CASSFAQGKRYEQYF,TRBJ2-7,15,TRBV6-2/TRBV6-3,NA,TRBD1